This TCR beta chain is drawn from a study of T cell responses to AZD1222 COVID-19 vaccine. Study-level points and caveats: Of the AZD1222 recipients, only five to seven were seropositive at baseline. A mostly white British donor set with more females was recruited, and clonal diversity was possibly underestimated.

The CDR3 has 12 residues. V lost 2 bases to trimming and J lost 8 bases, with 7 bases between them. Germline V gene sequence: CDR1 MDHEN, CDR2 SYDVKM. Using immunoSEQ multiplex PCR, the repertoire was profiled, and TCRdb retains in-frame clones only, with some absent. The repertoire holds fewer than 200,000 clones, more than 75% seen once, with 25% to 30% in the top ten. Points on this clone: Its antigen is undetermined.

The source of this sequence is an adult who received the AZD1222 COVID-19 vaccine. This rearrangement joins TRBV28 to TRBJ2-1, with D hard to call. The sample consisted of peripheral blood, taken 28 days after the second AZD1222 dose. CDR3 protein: CASSLTGYEQFF. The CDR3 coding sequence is TGTGCCAGCAGTTTAACTGGCTATGAGCAGTTCTTC.